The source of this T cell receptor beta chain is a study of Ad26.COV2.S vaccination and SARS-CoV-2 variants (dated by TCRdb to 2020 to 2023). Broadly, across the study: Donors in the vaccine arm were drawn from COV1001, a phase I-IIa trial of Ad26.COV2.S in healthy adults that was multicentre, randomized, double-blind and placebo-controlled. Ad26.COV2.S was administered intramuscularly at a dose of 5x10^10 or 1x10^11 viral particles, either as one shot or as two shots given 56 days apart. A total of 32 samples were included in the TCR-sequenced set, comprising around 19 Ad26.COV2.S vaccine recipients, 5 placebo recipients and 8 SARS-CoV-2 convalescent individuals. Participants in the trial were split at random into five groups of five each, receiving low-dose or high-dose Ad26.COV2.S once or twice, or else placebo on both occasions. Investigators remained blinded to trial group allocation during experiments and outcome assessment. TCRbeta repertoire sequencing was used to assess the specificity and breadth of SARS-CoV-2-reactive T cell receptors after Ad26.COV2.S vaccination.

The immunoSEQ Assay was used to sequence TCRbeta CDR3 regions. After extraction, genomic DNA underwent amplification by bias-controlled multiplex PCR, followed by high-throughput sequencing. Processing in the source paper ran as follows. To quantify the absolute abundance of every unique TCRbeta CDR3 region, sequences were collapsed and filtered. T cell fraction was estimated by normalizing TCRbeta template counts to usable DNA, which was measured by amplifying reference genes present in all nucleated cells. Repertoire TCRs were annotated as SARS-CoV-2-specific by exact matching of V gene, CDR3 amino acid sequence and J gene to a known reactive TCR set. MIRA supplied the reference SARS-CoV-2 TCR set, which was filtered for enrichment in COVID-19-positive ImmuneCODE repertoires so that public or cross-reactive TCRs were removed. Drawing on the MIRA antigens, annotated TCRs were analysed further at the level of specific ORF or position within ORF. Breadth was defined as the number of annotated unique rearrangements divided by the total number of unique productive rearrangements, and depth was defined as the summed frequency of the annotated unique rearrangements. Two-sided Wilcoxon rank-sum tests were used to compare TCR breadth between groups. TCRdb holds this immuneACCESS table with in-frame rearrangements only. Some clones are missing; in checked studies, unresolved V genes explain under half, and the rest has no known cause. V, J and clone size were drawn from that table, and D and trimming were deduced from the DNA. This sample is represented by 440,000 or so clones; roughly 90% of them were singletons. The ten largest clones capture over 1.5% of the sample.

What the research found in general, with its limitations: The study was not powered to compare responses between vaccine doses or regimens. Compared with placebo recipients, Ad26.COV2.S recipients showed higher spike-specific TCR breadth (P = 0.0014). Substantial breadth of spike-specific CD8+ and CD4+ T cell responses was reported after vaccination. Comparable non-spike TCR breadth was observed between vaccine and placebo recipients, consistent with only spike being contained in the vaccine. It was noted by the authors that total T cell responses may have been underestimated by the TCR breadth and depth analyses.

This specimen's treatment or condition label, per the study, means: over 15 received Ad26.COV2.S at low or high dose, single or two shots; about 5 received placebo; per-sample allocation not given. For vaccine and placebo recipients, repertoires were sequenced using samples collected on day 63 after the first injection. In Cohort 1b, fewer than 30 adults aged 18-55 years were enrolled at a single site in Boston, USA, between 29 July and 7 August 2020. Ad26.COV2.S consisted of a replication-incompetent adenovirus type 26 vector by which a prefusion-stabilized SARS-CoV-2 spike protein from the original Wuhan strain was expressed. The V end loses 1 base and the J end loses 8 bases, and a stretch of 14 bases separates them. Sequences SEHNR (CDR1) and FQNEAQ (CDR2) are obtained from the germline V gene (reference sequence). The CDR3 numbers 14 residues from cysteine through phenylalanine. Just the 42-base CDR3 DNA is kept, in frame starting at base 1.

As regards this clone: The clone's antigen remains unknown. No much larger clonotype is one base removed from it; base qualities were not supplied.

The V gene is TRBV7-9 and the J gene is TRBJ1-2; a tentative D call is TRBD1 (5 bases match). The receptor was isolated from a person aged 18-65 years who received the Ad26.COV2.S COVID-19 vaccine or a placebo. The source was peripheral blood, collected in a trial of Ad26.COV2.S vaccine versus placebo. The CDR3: CASSLGDPGPGYTF. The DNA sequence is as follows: TGTGCCAGCAGCTTAGGGGACCCAGGACCCGGCTACACCTTC.